Shown below are 29 T cell receptor beta chains from a single sample sequenced in a study of blood T cell repertoires in COVID-19. Sequencing used immunoSEQ multiplex PCR; TCRdb keeps in-frame clones, though not all of them. The sample records 150,000 to 200,000 clones, more than 75% being singletons. The sequencing sample was made of peripheral blood. These TCRs come from a person between 70 and 80 years old with COVID-19, enrolled during active disease.

V usage is TRBV5-6 and J usage is TRBJ1-1, with a weak D call TRBD1 (5 bases). Trimming took off 2 bases at V and 1 base at J, with 12 bases between the two ends. Germline V CDR1 and CDR2: SGHDT, YYEEEE. There are 15 residues in the CDR3. CDR3 residues: CASSFLPGGNTEAFF. The CDR3 nucleotides read TGTGCCAGCAGCTTTCTCCCCGGGGGGAACACTGAAGCTTTCTTT. Combining the CDR3 with reference TRBV5-6 and TRBJ1-1 gives the whole variable domain DAGVTQSPTHLIKTRGQQVTLRCSPKSGHDTVSWYQQALGQGPQFIFQYYEEEERQRGNFPDRFSGHQFPNYSSELNVNALLLGDSALYLCASSFLPGGNTEAFFGQGTRLTVV.

The rearrangement joins TRBV5-1 to TRBJ1-1; perhaps TRBD1 as D (5 bases). CDR3 length equals 15 residues. Germline V lookup: CDR1 SGHRS, CDR2 YFSETQ. The ends were cut back, 2 bases at V and 3 bases at J, with 14 bases in the middle. This CDR3 is CASSFKGPGDTEAFF. In nucleotides, the CDR3 is TGCGCCAGCAGCTTCAAGGGGCCGGGGGACACTGAAGCTTTCTTT.

The chain uses TRBV6-2 or TRBV6-3 and TRBJ2-5; D is ambiguous. Looked up from germline, CDR1 is MNHEY and CDR2 is SVGEGT. The CDR3 spans 11 residues. V shed 2 bases and J shed 6 bases, with 4 bases lying between them. The CDR3 is CASSYGQTQYF. CDR3 coding DNA: TGTGCCAGCAGTTACGGGCAGACCCAGTACTTC.

The rearrangement joins TRBV28 to TRBJ2-7; tentative D call: TRBD2 (6 bases). The V gene lost 1 base and the J gene lost 3 bases, with 10 bases spanning the gap. The CDR3 has 14 amino acids. Germline CDR1 is MDHEN and CDR2 is SYDVKM. CDR3 sequence reads: CASSLLVADYEQYF. The CDR3 DNA is TGTGCCAGCAGTTTATTGGTAGCGGACTACGAGCAGTACTTC.

The V call is TRBV3-1 (or the pseudogene TRBV3-2), the J call TRBJ2-7; 15 bases align to TRBD2. V lost 3 bases to trimming and J lost 7 bases; unmatched junction nucleotides: 10. Germline V gives CDR1 LGHDT, CDR2 YNNKEL (reference sequence). The CDR3 runs 17 residues. Here the CDR3 reads CASSQGPGLAGGWEQYF. The CDR3 DNA sequence: TGTGCCAGCAGCCAGGGGCCGGGACTAGCGGGAGGTTGGGAGCAGTACTTC.

The chain joins TRBV19 to TRBJ2-7; 7 bases agree with TRBD2. V trimming: 5 bases; J trimming: 2 bases; junction bases outside the gene matches: 3. Germline assignment: CDR1 LNHDA and CDR2 SQIVND (reference sequence). The CDR3 is 13 amino acids. CDR3 amino acids: CASSGGRAYEQYF. The CDR3 DNA follows: TGTGCCAGTAGTGGAGGGAGGGCCTACGAGCAGTACTTC. The variable domain in full, completed from reference TRBV19 and TRBJ2-7, reads DGGITQSPKYLFRKEGQNVTLSCEQNLNHDAMYWYRQDPGQGLRLIYYSQIVNDFQKGDIAEGYSVSREKKESFPLTVTSAQKNPTAFYLCASSGGRAYEQYFGPGTRLTVT.

The chain links TRBV6-5 to TRBJ1-6; maybe TRBD1 (6 bases). Germline V gene sequence: CDR1 MNHEY, CDR2 SVGAGI. This CDR3 spans 15 amino acids. Trimming pared 5 bases from V and 13 bases from J, leaving 21 bases between. The DNA of the CDR3 is TGTGCCAGCAGTACCTCTACCGGGACAACTCGCCCCCTCCACTTT. Translation: CASSTSTGTTRPLHF.

This rearrangement joins TRBV5-6 to TRBJ2-1; 10 bases fit TRBD1. V shed 3 bases, J shed 4 bases, and the junction held 4 bases outside the gene matches. There are 15 residues in the CDR3. CDR1 is SGHDT, CDR2 YYEEEE, per germline. Here the CDR3 DNA reads TGTGCCAGCAGCTCGACAGGGGGCCCGTACAATGAGCAGTTCTTC. Its translation: CASSSTGGPYNEQFF.

The chain employs TRBV7-2 and TRBJ2-5; 7 bases agree with TRBD2. After removal of 5 bases from V and 5 bases from J, the junction contained 11 bases not matched to a gene. The CDR3 extends over 15 amino acids. Germline CDR1 is SGHTA and CDR2 is FQGNSA. DNA of the CDR3: TGTGCCAGCAGCCCACAGCGGGGCCCCCGGGAGACCCAGTACTTC. Amino acids: CASSPQRGPRETQYF.

The chain is built from TRBV24-1 and TRBJ1-4, with D possibly being TRBD1 (6 bases). The CDR3 runs 13 residues. Per germline, CDR1 KGHDR and CDR2 SFDVKD. V was cut by 7 bases and J by 5 bases, with 10 bases left in between. CDR3 sequence reads: CATSLRGNEKLFF. Here the CDR3 DNA reads TGTGCCACCAGCCTCAGGGGAAATGAAAAACTGTTTTTT.

The chain uses TRBV5-1 and TRBJ2-7, with 10 positions matching TRBD2. V dropped 4 bases and J dropped 1; count of bases not matched to a gene: 2. CDR1 is SGHRS and CDR2 is YFSETQ in the germline V gene. The CDR3 covers 14 residues. DNA for the CDR3: TGCGCCAGCAGCCTTAGCGGGAGGTCCTACGAGCAGTACTTC. Translation gives CASSLSGRSYEQYF.

This clone was counted a few times. The J gene is TRBJ2-3, the V gene TRBV7-7; perhaps TRBD2 as D (6 bases). The CDR3 is 15 residues long. Germline-derived CDR1 and CDR2 are SSHAT and FNYEAQ (reference sequence). Trimming cost V 5 bases and J 2 bases, with 14 bases left between them. CDR3 DNA: TGTGCCAGCAGCGGCGGGACCGCCAACACAGATACGCAGTATTTT. It is translated as CASSGGTANTDTQYF. Full variable domain (outside the CDR3, taken from reference TRBV7-7 and TRBJ2-3): GAGVSQSPRYKVTKRGQDVTLRCDPISSHATLYWYQQALGQGPEFLTYFNYEAQPDKSGLPSDRFSAERPEGSISTLTIQRTEQRDSAMYRCASSGGTANTDTQYFGPGTRLTVL.

This clone was seen a single time. The chain recombines TRBV29-1 with TRBJ2-6; 10 bases align to TRBD1. CDR3 length: 16 amino acids. Looked up from germline, CDR1 is SQVTM and CDR2 is ANQGSEA. Unmatched junction bases numbered 6, after V lost 6 bases and J lost 1 base. The CDR3 DNA reads as TGCAGCGTCCGGGACAGGGGACAATCTGGGGCCAACGTCCTGACTTTC. It encodes CSVRDRGQSGANVLTF.

CDR3 residues: CASRGGEKLFF. The CDR3 nucleotides read TGTGCCAGCAGAGGGGGTGAAAAACTGTTTTTT. This sequence joins TRBV27 and TRBJ1-4; a weak D match, TRBD1 (6 bases). CDR3 length: 11 amino acids. The germline gives CDR1 MNHEY, CDR2 SMNVEV (reference sequence). V was shortened by 6 bases and J by 7 bases, with 6 bases between the two germline ends.

The V call is TRBV15, the J call TRBJ2-1, with 8 nucleotides matching TRBD2. The CDR3 has 15 amino acids. Germline CDR1 reads LNHNV; CDR2 reads YYDKDF (reference sequence). V gave up 4 bases and J gave up 0 bases; unmatched junction bases: 2. The CDR3 region is CATSKLADSYNEQFF. DNA for the CDR3: TGTGCCACCAGCAAACTAGCGGACTCCTACAATGAGCAGTTCTTC.

Written as DNA, the CDR3 is TGCGCCAGCAGCAAGGGACAGAACTATAATTCACCCCTCCACTTT. It translates to CASSKGQNYNSPLHF. V gene TRBV23-1 combines with J gene TRBJ1-6; 7 bases fit TRBD1. TRBV23-1 falls under the ORF class, with uncertain function. The CDR3 sequence is 15 residues long. Unmatched junction bases numbered 5, after V lost 6 bases and J lost 3 bases.

CDR3 DNA: TGTGCCAGCAGTCCTAGGGGTGGGGAGACCCAGTACTTC. Residues: CASSPRGGETQYF. This chain joins TRBV27 and TRBJ2-5; a possible D gene is TRBD1 (5 bases). The CDR3 has 13 amino acids. Trimming removed 5 bases at V and 5 bases at J, with 12 bases between. CDR1 and CDR2 (germline): MNHEY, SMNVEV (reference sequence).

The chain carries TRBV28 and TRBJ2-3; D is possibly TRBD1 (5 bases). The CDR3 covers 13 residues. V dropped 8 bases and J dropped 0 bases, with 9 bases sitting between them. CDR1 and CDR2 from the germline V gene are MDHEN and SYDVKM. CDR3 in DNA: TGTGCCAGCGAGGCAGGGAGCACAGATACGCAGTATTTT. As protein: CASEAGSTDTQYF.

The J gene is TRBJ2-2, the V gene TRBV9; 7 bases align to TRBD2. Germline loops: CDR1 SGDLS, CDR2 YYNGEE. This CDR3 has 14 amino acids. The V and J ends lost 4 bases and 5 bases, in that order; junction bases with no gene match: 5. The CDR3 reads CASSSTGGTGELFF. The CDR3 coding sequence is TGTGCCAGCAGCTCTACCGGGGGGACCGGGGAGCTGTTTTTT.

V usage is TRBV12-3 or TRBV12-4 and J usage is TRBJ1-2; TRBD1 is a possible D gene (6 bases). The CDR3 is 13 residues long. V was clipped by 5 bases and J by 8 bases, with 15 bases between them. The CDR3 reads CASSLTGFGGYTF. CDR3 nucleotides: TGTGCCAGCAGTCTAACAGGGTTCGGAGGCTACACCTTC.

V and J are TRBV10-3 and TRBJ2-3, with 7 bases fitting TRBD2. This CDR3 comprises 17 residues. The germline V gene encodes CDR1 ENHRY and CDR2 SYGVKD. V trimming: 3 bases; J trimming: 2 bases; junction bases outside the gene matches: 11. The CDR3 reads CAISDLSGAANTDTQYF. CDR3 DNA: TGTGCCATCAGTGACTTAAGCGGGGCGGCAAACACAGATACGCAGTATTTT.

The chain is built from TRBV9 and TRBJ2-3, with TRBD2 identical over 7 bases. CDR3 size: 16 residues. The germline V gene has CDR1 SGDLS and CDR2 YYNGEE. Trimming cost V 4 bases and J 5 bases; bases outside gene matches: 13. The CDR3 nucleotides read TGTGCCAGCAGCCCCCGGGCAGGGAGGGGTGTAGATACGCAGTATTTT. This sequence encodes CASSPRAGRGVDTQYF. Complete variable domain (other parts from reference TRBV9 and TRBJ2-3): DSGVTQTPKHLITATGQRVTLRCSPRSGDLSVYWYQQSLDQGLQFLIQYYNGEERAKGNILERFSAQQFPDLHSELNLSSLELGDSALYFCASSPRAGRGVDTQYFGPGTRLTVL.

The J gene is TRBJ1-5, the V gene TRBV21-1; the D call in the table, TRBD1, was not verified against the DNA. TRBV21-1 is classified as a pseudogene. The CDR3 runs 14 residues. CDR3 in DNA: TGTGCTCGCCCTGTGGGACAGAGCAATCAGCCCCAGCATTTT. Translation gives CARPVGQSNQPQHF.

This chain connects TRBV3-1 (or the pseudogene TRBV3-2) to TRBJ1-5; D is uncertain. This CDR3 contains 12 residues. The V gene's germline CDR1 is LGHDT and CDR2 YNNKEL (reference sequence). The V end lost 9 bases, the J end lost 4 bases, and 10 bases lay between the germline ends. The CDR3 bases are TGTGCCAGGGGAGGAGGGAATCAGCCCCAGCATTTT. Translating it yields CARGGGNQPQHF.

V and J are TRBV9 and TRBJ2-1; the match to TRBD2 covers 12 bases. This CDR3 comprises 17 residues. CDR1 and CDR2 (germline): SGDLS, YYNGEE. V lost 0 bases, J lost 10 bases, and 11 bases stayed unmatched. The CDR3 sequence: CASSVGGGGLAGREQFF. The CDR3 DNA is TGTGCCAGCAGCGTAGGCGGAGGGGGACTAGCGGGCCGAGAGCAGTTCTTC.

This chain links TRBV14 with TRBJ1-2; 9 positions agree with TRBD1. The CDR3 contains 13 residues. The V gene end was trimmed by 4 bases and the J gene end by 8 bases; junction bases not matched to a gene: 5. Germline CDR1 reads SGHDN; CDR2 reads FVKESK. The CDR3 loop is CASSLQGARGYTF. The CDR3 DNA is TGTGCCAGCAGCCTACAGGGGGCTCGCGGCTACACCTTC.

CDR3: CAWRAGPNTGELFF. CDR3 bases: TGTGCCTGGAGGGCGGGTCCGAACACCGGGGAGCTGTTTTTT. The genes are TRBV30 and TRBJ2-2; perhaps TRBD2 as D (5 bases). The CDR3 is 14 residues long. Trimming removed 3 bases from V and 0 bases from J, with 8 bases in between. Germline V lookup: CDR1 GTSNPN, CDR2 SVGIG (reference sequence).

The rearrangement links TRBV19 to TRBJ1-4; the D gene is possibly TRBD1 (5 bases). V lost 1 base, J lost 1 base, and 19 bases lay in between. The germline V gene encodes CDR1 LNHDA and CDR2 SQIVND (reference sequence). There are 19 residues in the CDR3. The CDR3 here is CASSIATVGGWRTNEKLFF. CDR3 in DNA: TGTGCCAGTAGTATAGCGACGGTCGGGGGGTGGAGAACTAATGAAAAACTGTTTTTT.

This clone has a handful of counts. This chain joins TRBV6-5 and TRBJ1-6, with TRBD1 as a possible D gene (5 bases). CDR1 MNHEY and CDR2 SVGAGI come from the germline V gene. Trimming pared 11 bases from V and 9 bases from J, leaving 20 bases between. The CDR3 has 14 amino acids. The CDR3 DNA follows: TGTGCCGGCCAAAGTCGTTCAGGGTTTTCACCCCTCCACTTT. Amino acids: CAGQSRSGFSPLHF.